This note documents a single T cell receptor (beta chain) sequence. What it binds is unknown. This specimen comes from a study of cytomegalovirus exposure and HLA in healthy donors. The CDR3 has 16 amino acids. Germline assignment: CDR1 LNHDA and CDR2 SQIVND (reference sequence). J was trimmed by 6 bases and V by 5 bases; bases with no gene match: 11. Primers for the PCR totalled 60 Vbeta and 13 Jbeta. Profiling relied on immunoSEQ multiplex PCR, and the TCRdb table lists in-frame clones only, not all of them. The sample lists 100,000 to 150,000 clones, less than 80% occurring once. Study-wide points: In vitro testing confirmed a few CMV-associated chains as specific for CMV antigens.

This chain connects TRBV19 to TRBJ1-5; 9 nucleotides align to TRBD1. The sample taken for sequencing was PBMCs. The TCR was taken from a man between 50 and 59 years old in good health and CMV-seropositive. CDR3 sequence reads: CASSVNAGTGIQPQHF. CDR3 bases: TGTGCCAGTAGTGTTAACGCCGGGACAGGGATTCAGCCCCAGCATTTT.